The 27 T cell receptor beta chains in this list originate from one sample, sequenced in a study of blood T cell repertoires in COVID-19. The method was immunoSEQ multiplex PCR; TCRdb's version includes in-frame clones alone and lacks a portion of them. The sample includes fewer than 150,000 clones, roughly 86% of them seen just once. Sequencing used peripheral blood. These receptors were collected from a man in his fifties with active or convalescent COVID-19.

Points on this clone: The sample carries other DNA sequences with the same CDR3. The rearrangement joins TRBV18 to TRBJ1-5; no reliable D call. The CDR3 contains 13 residues. V lost 3 bases to trimming and J lost 4 bases, with 7 bases between them. Germline CDR1 and CDR2: KGHSH and LQKENI. In DNA form, the CDR3 reads TGTGCCAGCTCACCTTCCCAGAATCAGCCCCAGCATTTT. It encodes CASSPSQNQPQHF.

The CDR3 DNA follows: TGTGCCAGCAGTTTTAGTACAGGGGCACAGGATGAGCAGTTCTTC. Protein product: CASSFSTGAQDEQFF. V gene TRBV27 combines with J gene TRBJ2-1; 7 nucleotides line up with TRBD1. The CDR3 loop spans 15 amino acids. After removal of 3 bases from V and 8 bases from J, the junction contained 10 bases not matched to a gene. CDR1 is MNHEY, CDR2 SMNVEV, per germline (reference sequence).

This sequence joins TRBV5-6 and TRBJ1-1, with D possibly being TRBD1 (6 bases). CDR1 and CDR2 from the germline V gene are SGHDT and YYEEEE. The CDR3 is 15 amino acids. V was pared by 5 bases and J by 0 bases, with 14 bases between. The CDR3 reads CASSPLGAVNTEAFF. For the CDR3, the DNA is TGTGCCAGCAGTCCTCTGGGGGCGGTGAACACTGAAGCTTTCTTT.

This clone came up once. The chain links TRBV9 to TRBJ2-7; possibly TRBD1 for D (7 bases). The V gene lost 4 bases and the J gene lost 2 bases, with 19 bases spanning the gap. Germline-derived CDR1 and CDR2 are SGDLS and YYNGEE. The CDR3 has 16 residues. This chain's CDR3 is CASSPQGGLTAYEQYF. DNA of the CDR3: TGTGCCAGCAGCCCCCAGGGGGGCCTCACCGCCTACGAGCAGTACTTC.

This clone was seen once. The chain has TRBV7-2 and TRBJ1-6; D remains unclear. V was clipped by 5 bases and J by 7 bases, with 12 bases between them. Germline values: CDR1 SGHTA, CDR2 FQGNSA. This CDR3 is built from 14 residues. The CDR3 region has the DNA TGTGCCAGCAGCGAGGACTATCGAAATTCACCCCTCCACTTT. Its protein is CASSEDYRNSPLHF.

The chain links TRBV18 to TRBJ2-7; TRBD1 matches 8 bases. With 3 bases clipped from V and 4 bases from J, the junction kept 5 bases outside the gene matches. Germline CDR1 KGHSH, CDR2 LQKENI. This CDR3 is 14 amino acids long. In nucleotides, the CDR3 is TGTGCCAGCTCACCTGCAGGGGGCCGTTACGAGCAGTACTTC. Its translation: CASSPAGGRYEQYF.

Comment on this clone: Mismatch with germline at one junction end may stem from a read error. The chain links TRBV6-5 to TRBJ1-4, with 7 bases lining up with TRBD1. Germline CDR1 MNHEY, CDR2 SVGAGI. The CDR3 spans 13 residues. The CDR3 DNA sequence: TGTGCCAGCAGTCAACGACAGGGCCTAGCCACTTATTTT. Translation gives CASSQRQGLATYF.

V is TRBV4-2 and J is TRBJ2-1; D not certain. Between the trimmed V and J ends, which lost 0 bases and 1 base, there was a span of 7 bases. The CDR3 is 15 residues long. CDR1 and CDR2 (germline): LGHNA, YNFKEQ. The DNA of the CDR3 is TGTGCCAGCAGCCAAGAGCTGGAGTCCTACAATGAGCAGTTCTTC. Residues: CASSQELESYNEQFF.

This clone was detected a few times. This chain links TRBV19 with TRBJ2-7; 8 positions match TRBD1. The CDR3 runs 12 residues. Germline CDR1 reads LNHDA; CDR2 reads SQIVND (reference sequence). Trimming at V came to 8 bases and at J to 2 bases, leaving 2 bases not matched to a gene. CDR3: CASGQGTYEQYF. The CDR3 DNA sequence: TGTGCCAGTGGACAGGGAACCTACGAGCAGTACTTC.

The rearrangement links TRBV6-2 or TRBV6-3 to TRBJ2-3, with D possibly TRBD1 on 6 matching bases. The CDR3 has 15 amino acids. Germline V gene data show CDR1 as MNHEY and CDR2 as SVGEGT. Trimming left V 4 bases short and J 4 bases short, with 15 bases between. This chain's CDR3 is CASSLRDWGPDTQYF. For the CDR3, the DNA is TGTGCCAGCAGTTTGAGGGATTGGGGGCCAGATACGCAGTATTTT.

The chain joins TRBV5-4 to TRBJ2-1, with 11 bases that match TRBD2. V lost 4 bases, J lost 3 bases, and 6 bases stayed unmatched. CDR1 is SGHNT, CDR2 YYREEE, per germline (reference sequence). The CDR3 length is 16 residues. As DNA, the CDR3 is TGTGCCAGCAGCCAGGGGGGACTAGCGGTCTACAATGAGCAGTTCTTC. The encoded protein is CASSQGGLAVYNEQFF.

V and J are TRBV9 and TRBJ2-7, with TRBD2 matching over 8 bases. Germline V gene data show CDR1 as SGDLS and CDR2 as YYNGEE. Germline trimming cut 1 base from V and 4 bases from J; bases unmatched to any gene: 7. The CDR3 runs 15 residues. CDR3 region: CASSVSTGLAYEQYF. In DNA form, the CDR3 reads TGTGCCAGCAGCGTATCAACAGGACTAGCTTACGAGCAGTACTTC.

V gene TRBV28 combines with J gene TRBJ2-3, with TRBD1 matching over 10 bases. The CDR3 loop spans 14 amino acids. Per the germline V gene, CDR1 is MDHEN and CDR2 is SYDVKM. The trim removed 2 bases at V and 8 bases at J, leaving 4 bases unmatched. The CDR3: CASSLVDRGSTQYF. Written as DNA, the CDR3 is TGTGCCAGCAGTTTAGTGGACAGGGGGAGTACGCAGTATTTT.

This chain joins TRBV7-2 and TRBJ1-5; the D gene is possibly TRBD1 (5 bases). This CDR3 is 17 amino acids long. Germline values: CDR1 SGHTA, CDR2 FQGNSA. Between the trimmed V and J ends, which lost 5 bases and 1 base, there was a span of 18 bases. Written as DNA, the CDR3 is TGTGCCAGCAGCCCCCGTGGGGGGGACGGGAGCAATCAGCCCCAGCATTTT. It is translated as CASSPRGGDGSNQPQHF.

The chain has TRBV18 and TRBJ1-4; D unclear. Germline-derived CDR1 and CDR2 are KGHSH and LQKENI. Trimming removed 4 bases at V and 3 bases at J, with 12 bases between. This CDR3 is 15 amino acids long. The chain's CDR3 is CASSRASGANEKLFF. The CDR3 bases are TGTGCCAGCTCACGAGCCAGCGGGGCTAATGAAAAACTGTTTTTT. Full variable domain (rest looked up from reference TRBV18 and TRBJ1-4): NAGVMQNPRHLVRRRGQEARLRCSPMKGHSHVYWYRQLPEEGLKFMVYLQKENIIDESGMPKERFSAEFPKEGPSILRIQQVVRGDSAAYFCASSRASGANEKLFFGSGTQLSVL.

This clone was recorded once. The chain joins TRBV29-1 to TRBJ2-1; TRBD2 aligns across 13 bases. CDR3 size: 15 residues. The trim removed 4 bases at V and 5 bases at J, leaving 5 bases unmatched. The V gene's germline CDR1 is SQVTM and CDR2 ANQGSEA. The CDR3 spells CSVAGTSGINNEQFF. The CDR3 nucleotides read TGCAGCGTTGCAGGGACTAGCGGGATCAACAATGAGCAGTTCTTC.

The rearrangement links TRBV21-1 to TRBJ2-5; TRBD2, the table's D call, was not compared with the DNA. TRBV21-1 is a pseudogene locus. CDR3 length: 11 amino acids. The CDR3 nucleotides are TGTGCCAGCCCGGGGCAAGAGACCCAGTACTTC. It is translated as CASPGQETQYF.

The chain is built from TRBV27 and TRBJ2-4; 13 nucleotides align to TRBD2. Trimming removed 6 bases from V and 1 base from J; junction bases left unmatched: 12. CDR1 and CDR2 (germline): MNHEY, SMNVEV (reference sequence). CDR3 length equals 19 residues. For the CDR3, the DNA is TGTGCCAGCAGCAAACTAGCGGGAGGGCCGAAGGAGGCCAAAAACATTCAGTACTTC. It encodes CASSKLAGGPKEAKNIQYF.

The V gene is TRBV5-6, the J gene TRBJ1-6; possibly TRBD1 for D (5 bases). V gave up 2 bases and J gave up 10 bases, with 16 bases separating them. Germline CDR1 reads SGHDT; CDR2 reads YYEEEE. The CDR3 consists of 15 residues. CDR3 protein: CASSFSPGSRSPLHF. The DNA of the CDR3 is TGTGCCAGCAGCTTCTCTCCAGGGTCCCGGTCACCCCTCCACTTT. Together with reference TRBV5-6 and TRBJ1-6, the CDR3 gives the full variable domain: DAGVTQSPTHLIKTRGQQVTLRCSPKSGHDTVSWYQQALGQGPQFIFQYYEEEERQRGNFPDRFSGHQFPNYSSELNVNALLLGDSALYLCASSFSPGSRSPLHFGNGTRLTVT.

This clone came up a few times. The chain couples TRBV5-1 to TRBJ2-5; 9 bases map to TRBD1. The CDR3 runs 17 residues. The trim removed 1 base at V and 2 bases at J, leaving 9 bases unmatched. Germline lookup yields CDR1 SGHRS and CDR2 YFSETQ. The CDR3 sequence is CASSLLSGTGTQETQYF. For the CDR3, the DNA is TGCGCCAGCAGCTTGCTCTCCGGGACAGGGACACAAGAGACCCAGTACTTC.

This clone was seen a few times. The chain recombines TRBV11-2 with TRBJ2-7; 7 positions agree with TRBD1. The CDR3 runs 15 residues. V lost 4 bases to trimming and J lost 2 bases; unmatched junction nucleotides: 8. Germline CDR1 reads SGHAT; CDR2 reads FQNNGV. The CDR3 DNA is TGTGCCAGCAGCTCCACAGGGGTCCCTGCCTACGAGCAGTACTTC. Its translation is CASSSTGVPAYEQYF.

The chain combines TRBV30 with TRBJ1-3; D unclear. The CDR3 sequence is 14 residues long. Trimming took 1 base from V and 0 from J, leaving 7 bases between them. CDR1 is GTSNPN and CDR2 is SVGIG in the germline V gene (reference sequence). CDR3 protein: CAWSAQVSGNTIYF. CDR3 in DNA: TGTGCCTGGAGTGCGCAGGTCTCTGGAAACACCATATATTTT. Combining the CDR3 with reference TRBV30 and TRBJ1-3 gives the whole variable domain SQTIHQWPATLVQPVGSPLSLECTVEGTSNPNLYWYRQAAGRGLQLLFYSVGIGQISSEVPQNLSASRPQDRQFILSSKKLLLSDSGFYLCAWSAQVSGNTIYFGEGSWLTVV.

The chain combines TRBV7-9 with TRBJ2-3, with TRBD2 identical over 8 bases. Per the germline V gene, CDR1 is SEHNR and CDR2 is FQNEAQ (reference sequence). CDR3 length equals 12 residues. Germline trimming cut 5 bases from V and 6 bases from J; bases unmatched to any gene: 1. The CDR3 coding sequence is TGTGCCAGCAGCCCTAGCGGGGATACGCAGTATTTT. Translated, it gives CASSPSGDTQYF.

The genes are TRBV2 and TRBJ2-7; 9 positions agree with TRBD2. In germline, CDR1 is SNHLY, CDR2 FYNNEI. Trimming cost V 3 bases and J 4 bases; bases outside gene matches: 7. The CDR3 is 15 amino acids. The CDR3 reads CASSEVAGERYEQYF. The CDR3 DNA reads TGTGCCAGCAGTGAGGTAGCGGGAGAACGGTACGAGCAGTACTTC. Full variable domain (outside the CDR3, taken from reference TRBV2 and TRBJ2-7): EPEVTQTPSHQVTQMGQEVILRCVPISNHLYFYWYRQILGQKVEFLVSFYNNEISEKSEIFDDQFSVERPDGSNFTLKIRSTKLEDSAMYFCASSEVAGERYEQYFGPGTRLTVT.

This clone showed up just once. The J gene is TRBJ1-2, the V gene TRBV5-1, with a possible D match to TRBD1 (6 bases). V gave up 6 bases and J gave up 8 bases, with 17 bases separating them. CDR1 SGHRS and CDR2 YFSETQ come from the germline V gene. The CDR3 is 13 residues long. The CDR3 DNA reads TGCGCCAGCAACCCTGGGACATCGTGGGGCTACACCTTC. Its protein product is CASNPGTSWGYTF.

The rearrangement links TRBV3-1 (or the pseudogene TRBV3-2) to TRBJ2-7; 10 bases match TRBD1. Germline-derived CDR1 and CDR2 are LGHDT and YNNKEL (reference sequence). The trim removed 4 bases at V and 2 bases at J, leaving 8 bases unmatched. The CDR3 spans 16 residues. The CDR3 DNA follows: TGTGCCAGCAGCCTCCACCGGGACAGGGGAGCCTACGAGCAGTACTTC. As protein: CASSLHRDRGAYEQYF.

The rearrangement links TRBV30 to TRBJ2-1; TRBD2 matches at 13 bases. The CDR3 is 13 residues long. Germline V gene sequence: CDR1 GTSNPN, CDR2 SVGIG (reference sequence). Trimming at V came to 4 bases and at J to 11 bases, leaving 5 bases not matched to a gene. The DNA of the CDR3 is TGTGCCTGGACCCGGACTAGCGGGAGCCAGCAGTTCTTC. This sequence encodes CAWTRTSGSQQFF. Full variable domain (rest looked up from reference TRBV30 and TRBJ2-1): SQTIHQWPATLVQPVGSPLSLECTVEGTSNPNLYWYRQAAGRGLQLLFYSVGIGQISSEVPQNLSASRPQDRQFILSSKKLLLSDSGFYLCAWTRTSGSQQFFGPGTRLTVL.